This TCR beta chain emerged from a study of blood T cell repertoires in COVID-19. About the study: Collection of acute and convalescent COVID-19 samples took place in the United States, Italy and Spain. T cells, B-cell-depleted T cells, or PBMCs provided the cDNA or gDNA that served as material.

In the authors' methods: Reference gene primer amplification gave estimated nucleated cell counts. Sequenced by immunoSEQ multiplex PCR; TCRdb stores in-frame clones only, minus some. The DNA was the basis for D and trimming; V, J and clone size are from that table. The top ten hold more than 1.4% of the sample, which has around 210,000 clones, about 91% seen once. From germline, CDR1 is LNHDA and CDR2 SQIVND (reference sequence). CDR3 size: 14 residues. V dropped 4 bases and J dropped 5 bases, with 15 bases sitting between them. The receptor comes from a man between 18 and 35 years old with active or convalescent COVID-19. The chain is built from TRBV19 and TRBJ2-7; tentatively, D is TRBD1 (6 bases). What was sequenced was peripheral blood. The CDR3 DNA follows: TGTGCCAGTAGTACTGAGTGGGACAATCACGAGCAGTACTTC. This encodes CASSTEWDNHEQYF.